This T cell receptor (beta chain) was sequenced during a study of shared clonotypes between healthy human individuals. CDR1 MNHEY and CDR2 SVGAGI come from the germline V gene. J gave up 3 bases and V 6 bases, and 5 bases lay outside the gene matches. This CDR3 contains 15 residues. As defined, naive CD8 cells were CD45RO-negative and positively selected for CCR7, with terminally differentiated effector memory CD45RA+ cells excluded. Sequenced by immunoSEQ multiplex PCR; TCRdb stores in-frame clones only, minus some. The sample has around 2,100,000 clones; approximately 94% are singletons. The sequencing sample was made of naive CD8+ T cells sorted from blood. This receptor was identified in a young man in good health. This chain links TRBV6-5 with TRBJ2-1; 10 nucleotides align to TRBD2. CDR3 region: CASSLSGGDYNEQFF. DNA for the CDR3: TGTGCCAGCAGCCTGAGCGGGGGGGACTACAATGAGCAGTTCTTC.